The present entry profiles one T cell receptor beta chain with its context. This sample is drawn from a study of T cell responses to AZD1222 COVID-19 vaccine. The table came from immunoSEQ multiplex PCR; TCRdb's copy has only in-frame clones and leaves some out. This sample has approximately 120,000 clones, with over 80% found just once. The V and J ends lost 4 bases and 10 bases respectively, with 8 bases between them. Germline V gene lookup returns CDR1 LNHDA and CDR2 SQIVND (reference sequence). This CDR3 contains 11 residues. The V and J genes are TRBV19 and TRBJ2-4; D is uncertain. This sequence originates from an adult in good health. The source was peripheral blood, collected on day 0 of AZD1222 vaccination. CDR3: CASSKNRIQYF. CDR3 nucleotide sequence: TGTGCCAGTAGTAAGAACCGGATTCAGTACTTC.